The present T cell receptor (beta chain) was sequenced within a study of early T cells in non-severe SARS-CoV-2 infection (dated by TCRdb to the early 2020s). In the study overall: Because TCR sequencing was done on bulk RNA from unsorted whole blood, the alpha and beta chains could not be paired. General study outcomes and caveats: VDJdb matching was skewed toward anti-spike CD8 responses, so virus-specific expansions were likely underestimated and private and CD4 specificities were missed.

This was a case-control study nested in a cohort of healthcare workers in London, UK, who had nasopharyngeal swab PCR tests and blood samples taken every week. Healthcare workers were recruited between 23 and 31 March 2020, during the week of the UK lockdown, and were followed weekly for up to about 15 weeks. This clonotype came up many times. What this receptor recognizes is not known. Per-base qualities were not stored, and no clone one base away is much larger. Library preparation was by 5' RACE. Sequencing used a NextSeq 500. The TCR library protocol attached unique molecular identifiers to individual cDNA molecules to correct for sequencing error and PCR bias. Both TCR alpha and beta chains were sequenced, and tight co-correlation was observed between alpha and beta sequence abundances in each sample. Concerning the study's data processing: V gene, J gene and CDR3 annotation of TCR sequences was performed with Decombinator V4. TCRs were defined as expanded if a significant change between any two time points was detected under a Poisson model with p below 0.0001. TCR abundances were normalised to the total number of TCRs sequenced per sample and were expressed as counts per million. TRAV1-2 paired with TRAJ12, TRAJ20 or TRAJ33 defined MAIT TCRs, while TRAV10 paired with TRAJ18 defined iNKT TCRs. VDJdb, accessed on 1 November 2021, was searched for TCRs annotated for CMV, EBV and SARS-CoV-2, and TCRs annotated for more than one antigen were excluded. TCRdb reprocessing: public reads trimmed at Q25 with fastp, clones called with MiXCR, in-frame beta chains kept. Each entry merges the rows of one CDR3 protein and shows their most common DNA and genes. The V and J calls follow TCRdb's processing rather than the paper's. Across this sample there are some 67,000 distinct CDR3 sequences, with approximately 15% seen only once. The top ten constitute 11% to 15% of the sample.

The germline V gene gives CDR1 as SGDLS and CDR2 as YYNGEE. Cut back by 4 bases and 1 base, the V and J ends lie 9 bases apart. The CDR3 numbers 13 residues from cysteine through phenylalanine. The kept DNA is CDR3 alone, 39 bases in frame from the first base. The receptor chain draws on TRBV9 and TRBJ2-7; TRBD2 is a weak D gene call, 5 bases matching. The sequence was obtained from an adult who was a healthcare worker with PCR-confirmed SARS-CoV-2 infection or an uninfected control (not recorded which). Material for sequencing was whole blood. The DNA reads TGTGCCAGCAGCTTCGAGGGTTCCTACGAGCAGTACTTC. Its amino acids are CASSFEGSYEQYF.